Included here is one T cell receptor beta chain sequence, with context. Its antigen remains unidentified. No base quality information exists; no much larger clone differs at one position. Relative to germline, V is 3 bases shorter and J is 0 bases shorter, with 7 bases between their ends. The CDR3, from cysteine to phenylalanine, totals 15 residues. The read is trimmed to its CDR3 DNA, 45 bases read in frame from base 1. CDR1 and CDR2, looked up from the germline V gene, are SGDLS and YYNGEE. These data originate in a study of PD-L1 blockade in urothelial cancer (dated by TCRdb to 2016 to 2017). About the study as a whole: Every patient began therapy at some point between 2013 and 2015 and was given atezolizumab 1,200 mg intravenously every 3 weeks. TCR sequencing covered pretreatment tumor samples and matched, serially collected peripheral blood taken before and after atezolizumab treatment. In the same patients who had TCR sequencing, pretreatment tumors also underwent whole exome sequencing and RNA sequencing. Progression-free survival longer than 6 months counted as durable clinical benefit, and TCR features were additionally tested against both progression-free and overall survival. Blood samples gave a median of about 140,000 T cells and approximately 85,000 unique TCRs, with a median clonality of around 0.074. Blood samples were analyzed at 3 weeks after treatment start (second dose) and at 6 weeks after treatment start. About 90% of the 29 patients were identified as males with urothelial cancer of bladder origin, and a prior smoking history was reported by 18 of 29 patients. Durable clinical benefit was achieved by nine patients and was not achieved by 20 patients. Under 30 patients had pretreatment blood TCR-seq, some 25 had at least one posttreatment blood collection, and some 25 had tumor TCR-seq. The study, an exploratory multi-omic analysis, examined somatic, immune and clinical correlates of response to PD-L1 blockade with atezolizumab in urothelial cancer. An ECOG performance status of 0 or 1 was recorded for the patients, and 0 to 3 prior chemotherapy regimens had been received by the patients.

Paper-wide results and their limitations: Small sample size (n of about 30) and many exploratory analyses mean the results are intended to be hypothesis-generating. At 3 weeks after the start of treatment, tumor-associated TCR clones in peripheral blood had expanded more in patients with durable benefit (n of about 20, p = 0.022). A pretreatment peripheral blood TCR clonality below the median was linked to improved progression-free and overall survival.

The time point label of this sample denotes: pretreatment peripheral blood. The cohort comprised more than 25 patients with locally advanced or metastatic urothelial carcinoma treated at Memorial Sloan Kettering on a trial protocol. Peripheral blood mononuclear cells were collected pretreatment and during treatment, at between 1 and 8 total time points per patient. The Qiagen DNeasy Blood extraction kit was used to purify genomic DNA from total PBMCs and from tumor samples. PBMCs were collected pretreatment and during treatment, and were isolated and stored as previously described. Synthetic TCR analog templates were spiked into each PCR so that absolute template abundance could be estimated from read counts. The immunoSEQ assay was used to amplify TCRbeta CDR3 regions from genomic DNA with bias-controlled V and J gene primers. Sequencing of rearranged TCRbeta segments was performed at approximately 20X coverage. The study's processing was this. Sequencing errors were corrected by clustering and CDR3s were annotated against IMGT to assign V, D and J genes. Downstream analyses used only productive TCRbeta rearrangements, leaving out any out-of-frame or stop-codon sequences. To compute clonality, Shannon entropy was normalized by the log of the number of unique productive sequences and then subtracted from one. Fisher's exact test with Benjamini-Hochberg correction, using a cutoff of adjusted p below 0.01, was how clones that differed between time points or between blood and tumor were identified. TCRdb holds this immuneACCESS table with in-frame rearrangements only. Some clones are missing; in checked studies, unresolved V genes explain under half, and the rest has no known cause. The D gene and trimming were derived from the DNA, and the V and J assignments and clone size from that table. The sample includes some 57,000 clones, with about 80% observed a single time. Jointly, the top ten make up roughly 1.3% of the sample.

This clonotype was obtained from a man in his fifties or sixties with urothelial cancer. The sequences come from PBMCs, collected around atezolizumab (anti-PD-L1) treatment. This chain is built from TRBV9 and TRBJ1-6, with the D gene not clear enough to name. The CDR3 reads CASSATSSYNSPLHF. The DNA reads TGTGCCAGCAGCGCCACAAGCTCCTATAATTCACCCCTCCACTTT.